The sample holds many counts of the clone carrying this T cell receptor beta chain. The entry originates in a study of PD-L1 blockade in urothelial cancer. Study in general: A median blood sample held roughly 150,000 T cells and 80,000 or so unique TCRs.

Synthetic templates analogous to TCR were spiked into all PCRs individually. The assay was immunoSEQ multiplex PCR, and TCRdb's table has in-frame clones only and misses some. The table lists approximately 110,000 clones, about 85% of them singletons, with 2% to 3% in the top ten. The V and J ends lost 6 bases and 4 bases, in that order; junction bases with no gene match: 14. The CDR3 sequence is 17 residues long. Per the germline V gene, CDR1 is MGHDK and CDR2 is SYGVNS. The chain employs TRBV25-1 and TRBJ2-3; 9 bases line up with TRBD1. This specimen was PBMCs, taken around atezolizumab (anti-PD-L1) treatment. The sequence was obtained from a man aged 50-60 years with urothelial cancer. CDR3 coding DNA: TGTGCCAGCAGCCTCCAAGGACGGGGACAGGGCTCAGATACGCAGTATTTT. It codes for CASSLQGRGQGSDTQYF. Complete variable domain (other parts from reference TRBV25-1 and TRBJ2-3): EADIYQTPRYLVIGTGKKITLECSQTMGHDKMYWYQQDPGMELHLIHYSYGVNSTEKGDLSSESTVSRIRTEHFPLTLESARPSHTSQYLCASSLQGRGQGSDTQYFGPGTRLTVL.